These 17 T cell receptor beta chains originate from one sample sequenced in a study of blood T cell repertoires in COVID-19 (dated by TCRdb to the early 2020s). The protocol used for the library was the immunoSEQ multiplex PCR assay. TCRdb took this table from immuneACCESS and kept in-frame rearrangements with V and J called. Such tables lack part of the clones; where checked against another copy, unresolved V genes explain under half of the gap, and the rest is unexplained. This sample has 230,000 or so clones in its table, and over 75% of those were observed once. Roughly 2% of the sample belongs to the ten largest clones. Sequenced: peripheral blood. These receptors came from a man aged 40-55 years with active or convalescent COVID-19.

This clone came up once. The genes are TRBV30 and TRBJ1-4, with D perhaps TRBD1 (6 bases). Trimming removed 2 bases at V and 5 bases at J, with 15 bases between. Germline CDR1 reads GTSNPN; CDR2 reads SVGIG (reference sequence). The CDR3 consists of 15 residues. DNA of the CDR3: TGTGCCTGGAGTCCAATGGACAGCCTAAATGAAAAACTGTTTTTT. Translated, it gives CAWSPMDSLNEKLFF.

The CDR3 here is CASSQHTGTAQGNQPQHF. Written as DNA, the CDR3 is TGTGCCAGCAGCCAACACACAGGGACGGCGCAGGGCAATCAGCCCCAGCATTTT. The chain is built from TRBV5-8 and TRBJ1-5, with a possible D match to TRBD1 (6 bases). CDR1 and CDR2 (germline): SGHTS, YDEGEE. The CDR3 is 18 amino acids. Trimming pared 4 bases from V and 2 bases from J, leaving 22 bases between.

The J gene is TRBJ1-2, the V gene TRBV25-1; D uncertain. V was cut by 0 bases and J by 6 bases, with 5 bases left in between. The CDR3 has 12 amino acids. Per germline, CDR1 MGHDK and CDR2 SYGVNS. The DNA for the CDR3 is TGTGCCAGCAGTGAATACGTAGATGGCTACACCTTC. Protein: CASSEYVDGYTF.

V and J are TRBV23-1 and TRBJ1-5, with 8 positions matching TRBD1. TRBV23-1 is an open reading frame, and its role is uncertain. The V gene end was trimmed by 6 bases and the J gene end by 3 bases; junction bases not matched to a gene: 16. The CDR3 consists of 18 residues. The CDR3 loop is CASRGRATGAYLNQPQHF. CDR3 in DNA: TGCGCCAGCAGGGGGAGGGCGACAGGGGCGTACCTCAATCAGCCCCAGCATTTT.

The J gene is TRBJ2-3, the V gene TRBV27; TRBD2 agrees at 12 bases. J gave up 3 bases and V 5 bases, and 6 bases lay outside the gene matches. Germline CDR1 is MNHEY and CDR2 is SMNVEV (reference sequence). This CDR3 has 16 residues. CDR3 amino acids: CASSQTSGSWTDTQYF. CDR3 nucleotide sequence: TGTGCCAGCAGTCAGACTAGCGGGAGTTGGACAGATACGCAGTATTTT.

The rearrangement uses TRBV28 and TRBJ1-2; D possibly corresponds to TRBD1 (6 bases). Germline V CDR1 and CDR2: MDHEN, SYDVKM. V was clipped by 5 bases and J by 0 bases, with 13 bases between them. This CDR3 spans 15 amino acids. The CDR3 DNA reads TGTGCCAGCAGTCCTGACAGGCTAACTAACTATGGCTACACCTTC. Protein sequence: CASSPDRLTNYGYTF.

This sequence joins TRBV27 and TRBJ1-3; no firm D call. CDR3 length: 13 amino acids. Germline lookup yields CDR1 MNHEY and CDR2 SMNVEV (reference sequence). Trimming pared 4 bases from V and 2 bases from J, leaving 6 bases between. The CDR3 DNA follows: TGTGCCAGCAGTTCCCTAACTGGAAACACCATATATTTT. This translates into CASSSLTGNTIYF.

This chain joins TRBV15 and TRBJ1-4; 7 nucleotides agree with TRBD1. This CDR3 is 15 amino acids long. With 4 bases clipped from V and 6 bases from J, the junction kept 8 bases outside the gene matches. Germline V gives CDR1 LNHNV, CDR2 YYDKDF (reference sequence). CDR3 residues: CATSIRTGGDEKLFF. In DNA, the CDR3 is TGTGCCACCAGCATTAGGACAGGCGGTGATGAAAAACTGTTTTTT.

This rearrangement joins TRBV2 to TRBJ2-1, with D tentatively TRBD1 (6 bases). V was clipped by 2 bases and J by 7 bases, with 21 bases between them. CDR3 length equals 17 residues. Germline-derived CDR1 and CDR2 are SNHLY and FYNNEI. CDR3 sequence (DNA): TGTGCCAGCAGTGAACCCGGGGCAGGGGATTTACGGAATGAGCAGTTCTTC. Amino acid sequence: CASSEPGAGDLRNEQFF.

This clone showed up just once. V gene TRBV6-6 combines with J gene TRBJ2-2; 8 bases match TRBD2. Germline CDR1 reads MNHNY; CDR2 reads SVGAGI (reference sequence). J lost 5 bases, V lost 2 bases, and 4 bases had no gene match. CDR3 length equals 15 residues. Here the CDR3 reads CASSYSGGRTGELFF. The CDR3 DNA sequence: TGTGCCAGCAGTTACAGCGGGGGAAGGACCGGGGAGCTGTTTTTT.

V gene TRBV6-2 or TRBV6-3 combines with J gene TRBJ1-2; TRBD1 matches at 7 bases. Trimming took 6 bases from V and 0 from J; bases not matched to a gene: 19. CDR1 and CDR2 from the germline V gene are MNHEY and SVGEGT. CDR3 length equals 19 residues. The CDR3 sequence: CASSPDNRGRRSANYGYTF. DNA for the CDR3: TGTGCCAGCAGCCCTGACAACAGGGGCCGCCGCTCTGCTAACTATGGCTACACCTTC.

This clone was seen just once. The chain combines TRBV19 with TRBJ2-1, with TRBD2 identical over 12 bases. The ends lost 7 bases at V and 3 bases at J; junction bases unmatched: 7. The CDR3 is made up of 16 amino acids. CDR1 and CDR2 (germline): LNHDA, SQIVND (reference sequence). The CDR3 is CASNNLAGGLYNEQFF. DNA of the CDR3: TGTGCCAGTAATAATCTAGCGGGGGGGCTCTACAATGAGCAGTTCTTC.

J is TRBJ2-1 and V is TRBV19; unclear D gene. CDR3 length equals 13 residues. Trimming shortened V by 3 bases and J by 11 bases, and 14 bases separated the two germline ends. The germline gives CDR1 LNHDA, CDR2 SQIVND (reference sequence). CDR3 residues: CASSIPPLEQQFF. As DNA, the CDR3 is TGTGCCAGTAGTATTCCCCCCCTAGAACAGCAGTTCTTC.

This clone turned up a few times. This chain joins TRBV7-8 and TRBJ1-3, with no clear D. There are 16 residues in the CDR3. The V gene lost 6 bases and the J gene lost 0 bases, with 15 bases spanning the gap. The germline gives CDR1 SGHVS, CDR2 FQNEAQ. CDR3 sequence reads: CASSPAAATSGNTIYF. CDR3 bases: TGTGCCAGCAGTCCCGCCGCGGCGACCTCTGGAAACACCATATATTTT.

The CDR3 bases are TGTGCCAGCAGCCGGGGGGGGTACAATGAGCAGTTCTTC. Translating it yields CASSRGGYNEQFF. The chain carries TRBV12-3 or TRBV12-4 and TRBJ2-1, with 8 bases matching TRBD2. The CDR3 runs 13 residues. With 6 bases clipped from V and 4 bases from J, the junction kept 2 bases outside the gene matches.

V is TRBV30 and J is TRBJ1-1, with a weak D call TRBD1 (6 bases). V was pared by 1 base and J by 4 bases, with 7 bases between. The CDR3 covers 12 residues. Germline V CDR1 and CDR2: GTSNPN, SVGIG (reference sequence). CDR3 in amino acids: CAWSEGGTEAFF. CDR3 coding DNA: TGTGCCTGGAGTGAAGGGGGCACTGAAGCTTTCTTT.

The chain combines TRBV24-1 with TRBJ1-2; 7 bases map to TRBD1. V lost 4 bases to trimming and J lost 4 bases; unmatched junction nucleotides: 5. The CDR3 totals 14 residues. CDR1 is KGHDR, CDR2 SFDVKD, per germline. The CDR3 region is CATSDPGQSYGYTF. In DNA form, the CDR3 reads TGTGCCACCAGTGACCCGGGACAGAGCTATGGCTACACCTTC.